The entry that follows covers one T cell receptor beta chain sequence. Its antigen remains unidentified. The CDR3 covers 14 residues. The germline V gene has CDR1 SQVTM and CDR2 ANQGSEA. V lost 6 bases, J lost 2 bases, and 13 bases lay in between. Separate from the roughly 610-subject first cohort, the roughly 120-subject validation cohort was the one that the donors belonged to. This specimen comes from a study of cytomegalovirus exposure and HLA in healthy donors. Across the whole study: According to later analysis, the same platform produced the 120 validation and several hundred first-cohort repertoires.

General study findings and limits: Rare TCR sequences predominated, though certain public TCRs were found in many donors. Subsequent analysis found a tendency for first-cohort TCR clusters to co-occur within the 95 to 150 validation repertoires.

Some clones are missing from TCRdb's copy, which holds only in-frame ones; the method was immunoSEQ multiplex PCR. The sample carries some 150,000 clones, roughly 87% recorded once. The origin of this receptor is a man aged 18 to 35 in good health and CMV-seropositive. The gene calls are TRBV29-1 and TRBJ2-2; tentative D call: TRBD2 (5 bases). Source material: PBMCs. DNA of the CDR3: TGCAGCGTCGGGGATTATAGAAACACCGGGGAGCTGTTTTTT. This translates into CSVGDYRNTGELFF.